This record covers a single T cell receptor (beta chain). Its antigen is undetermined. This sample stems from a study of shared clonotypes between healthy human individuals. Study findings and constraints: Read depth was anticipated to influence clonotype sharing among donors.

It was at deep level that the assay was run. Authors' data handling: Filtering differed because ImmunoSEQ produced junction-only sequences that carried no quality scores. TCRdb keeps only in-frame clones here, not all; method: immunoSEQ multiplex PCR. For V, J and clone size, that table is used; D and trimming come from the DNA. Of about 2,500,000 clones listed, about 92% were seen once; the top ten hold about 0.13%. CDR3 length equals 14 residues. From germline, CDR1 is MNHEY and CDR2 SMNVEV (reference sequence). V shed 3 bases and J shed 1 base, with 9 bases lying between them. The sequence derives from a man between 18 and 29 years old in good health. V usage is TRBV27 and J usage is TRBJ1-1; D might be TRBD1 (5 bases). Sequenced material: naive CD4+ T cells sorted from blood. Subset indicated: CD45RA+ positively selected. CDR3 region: CASSFARENTEAFF. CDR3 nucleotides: TGTGCCAGCAGTTTTGCCAGGGAGAACACTGAAGCTTTCTTT.